This T cell receptor (beta chain) was found in a study of blood T cell repertoires in COVID-19 (dated by TCRdb to about 2020). The study in broad terms: Samples from collaborators originated in the United States, Italy and Spain and spanned both the acute and convalescent phases of COVID-19. Nearly every sample came with metadata listing a de-identified subject ID, COVID-19 status, age in years and sex. Subjects who had been exposed to COVID-19, were actively infected with it, or had recovered from it provided the deeply sampled blood TCRbeta repertoires that made up the dataset. Where available, HLA class I and class II types were taken from metadata supplied by the sample provider and were not determined by assay-based typing. Samples came from the ongoing ImmuneRACE study (first 160 participants) plus 1,254 subjects from 6 global collaborators. The repertoires were released in a freely available public database intended as a resource for research on the immune response to SARS-CoV-2. The prospective study material was composed of cDNA or gDNA derived from T cells, B-cell-depleted T cells, or PBMCs. Study-wide conclusions, independent of this receptor: The quantity of clinical and demographic metadata differed by source and by participant and was supplied without curation.

TCRbeta CDR3 regions were amplified from genomic DNA using the immunoSEQ Assay, a bias-controlled multiplex PCR. In the original analysis: The number of nucleated cells in each sample was estimated by amplification of reference gene primers within the assay. To quantify the absolute abundance of each unique TCRbeta CDR3 rearrangement, sequence reads were collapsed and filtered. For each sample, productive Simpson clonality was calculated by taking the square root of Simpson's diversity index across productive rearrangements. TCRdb retrieved this table from immuneACCESS and kept in-frame rearrangements only. Not all clones are present; in checked studies, unresolved V genes account for under half, and no reason is known for the remainder. D and trimming were read from the DNA, whereas the V and J calls and clone size are those reported in that table. For this sample there are 400,000 to 500,000 clones; more than 75% appear just once. Clones ranked in the top ten supply less than 2% of the sample.

Participants in the prospective study were enrolled through a virtual design, were aged 18 to 89 years, and lived in about two dozen United States geographic areas. Cohort assignment in the prospective study relied on participant-reported clinical history from a screening survey and a study questionnaire. Recovered participants in ImmuneRACE Cohort 3 were defined as having two consecutive negative NP/OP PCR tests, clearance from a healthcare professional, or resolution of symptoms. In the prospective study, mobile phlebotomists collected whole blood, serum and a nasopharyngeal or oropharyngeal swab from each participant. Prospective study participants could optionally give additional blood draws and questionnaires over a 2-month period. Before DNA extraction, prospective study blood samples were shipped either frozen or at room temperature. On this clone itself: The antigen this receptor binds is unknown. Per-nucleotide qualities are absent, and no much larger clonotype sits a single base away.

V is pared back by 6 bases and J by 1 base, with 16 bases lying between the germline termini. The CDR3 numbers 16 residues from cysteine through phenylalanine. Here the CDR3 DNA is all that survives: 48 bases in frame from base 1. Sequences SGHVS (CDR1) and FNYEAQ (CDR2) are obtained from the germline V gene. The origin of this receptor is a woman aged 40 to 50 who had recovered from COVID-19. This sequence uses TRBV7-6 and TRBJ2-1; the best D guess is TRBD2, with 6 bases matching. Sequencing was carried out using PBMCs or T cells enriched from blood (not recorded which). This receptor has the CDR3 CASSGVAVISYNEQFF. Here is the DNA: TGTGCCAGCAGTGGAGTAGCGGTTATATCCTACAATGAGCAGTTCTTC.